The following is a TCR beta chain sequence with its context. Antigen: not known. The table came from immunoSEQ multiplex PCR; TCRdb's copy has only in-frame clones and leaves some out. The profile shows more than 140,000 clones, approximately 88% of them singletons. The data belong to a study of T cell responses to AZD1222 COVID-19 vaccine. The CDR3 extends over 13 amino acids. Germline assignment: CDR1 SGHRS and CDR2 YFSETQ. V was pared by 0 bases and J by 7 bases, with 10 bases between. Whole-study findings and limits: Spike was spanned by vaccine-associated CD4 TCRs, which were dominant at 160-218 and 743-854. Clonal diversity was possibly underestimated; the donors were predominantly white British and more often female. At baseline, just 5 or 6 AZD1222 recipients tested seropositive.

The rearrangement uses TRBV5-1 and TRBJ1-1; D not certain. The source was peripheral blood, collected on day 0 of AZD1222 vaccination. The sequence was collected from an adult in good health. CDR3 bases: TGCGCCAGCAGCTTGGCGCCCCTTTTTGAAGCTTTCTTT. This encodes CASSLAPLFEAFF.